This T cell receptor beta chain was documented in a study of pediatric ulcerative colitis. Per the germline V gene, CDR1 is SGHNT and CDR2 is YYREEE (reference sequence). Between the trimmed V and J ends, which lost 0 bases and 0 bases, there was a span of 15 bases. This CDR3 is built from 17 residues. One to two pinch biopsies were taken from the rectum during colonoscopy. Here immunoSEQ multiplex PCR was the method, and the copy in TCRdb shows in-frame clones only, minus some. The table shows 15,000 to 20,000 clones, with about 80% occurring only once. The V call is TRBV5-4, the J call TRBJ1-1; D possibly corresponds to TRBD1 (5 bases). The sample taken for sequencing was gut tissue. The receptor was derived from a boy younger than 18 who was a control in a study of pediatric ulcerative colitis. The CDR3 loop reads CASSLEPGRRMNTEAFF. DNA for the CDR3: TGTGCCAGCAGCTTGGAACCGGGACGACGAATGAACACTGAAGCTTTCTTT.